These 31 T cell receptor beta chains were all obtained from the same sample, sequenced in a study of identical twins' blood T cells. TCRdb redid the calling of the 5' RACE reads with MiXCR, one entry per CDR3 protein. The profile shows a few hundred thousand distinct CDR3 sequences, roughly 30% of them singletons. Source material: PBMCs. Every receptor here comes from a woman aged 18 to 49 in good health.

This clonotype was seen many times. This chain uses TRBV6-5 with TRBJ1-5; D remains ambiguous. The germline CDR1 and CDR2 sequences are MNHEY and SVGAGI. The V and J ends lost 4 bases and 1 base respectively, with 8 bases between them. This CDR3 region has 14 residues. The CDR3 reads CASSLGLSNQPQHF. As DNA, the CDR3 is TGTGCCAGCAGTTTAGGGTTGAGCAATCAGCCCCAGCATTTT.

The chain couples TRBV29-1 to TRBJ1-2; 9 bases match TRBD1. The CDR3 covers 13 residues. With 5 bases clipped from V and 5 bases from J, the junction kept 6 bases outside the gene matches. CDR1 is SQVTM and CDR2 is ANQGSEA in the germline V gene. The CDR3 DNA follows: TGCAGCGTTCAGCGACAGGGGGAATATGGCTACACCTTC. Protein: CSVQRQGEYGYTF.

This clonotype was detected a few times. CDR3 protein: CASSLMGLGNTIYF. The CDR3 DNA reads TGTGCCAGCAGCTTGATGGGGCTAGGAAACACCATATATTTT. The genes are TRBV7-9 and TRBJ1-3, with TRBD1 as a possible D gene (5 bases). This CDR3 contains 14 residues. Germline values: CDR1 SEHNR, CDR2 FQNEAQ (reference sequence). V shed 3 bases and J shed 4 bases, with 10 bases lying between them.

This chain joins TRBV12-5 and TRBJ1-5, with D possibly TRBD1 on 5 matching bases. The germline V and J ends were trimmed by 2 bases and 6 bases, with 17 bases remaining between them. The germline V gene has CDR1 LGHNT and CDR2 FRNRAP. The CDR3 covers 16 residues. Here the CDR3 reads CASGLITGPATQPQHF. The CDR3 nucleotides read TGTGCTAGTGGTTTGATAACAGGACCCGCGACTCAGCCCCAGCATTTT.

This clonotype has a handful of counts. The chain uses TRBV5-1 and TRBJ2-2, with D hard to call. This CDR3 spans 14 amino acids. Trimming removed 5 bases from V and 6 bases from J, with 14 bases in between. Looked up from germline, CDR1 is SGHRS and CDR2 is YFSETQ. DNA for the CDR3: TGCGCCAGCAGATATGACATGTACGCCGGGGAGCTGTTTTTT. Translation gives CASRYDMYAGELFF.

Concerning this clonotype: The final CDR3 position lacks the conserved phenylalanine or tryptophan, pointing to a likely read error. The rearrangement uses TRBV20-1 and TRBJ1-6, with D perhaps TRBD1 (6 bases). Germline CDR1 and CDR2: DFQATT and SNEGSKA (reference sequence). This CDR3 contains 13 residues. V was trimmed by 1 base and J by 8 bases, leaving 9 bases between them. The CDR3 here is CSARVGADSPLHL. CDR3 nucleotides: TGCAGTGCTAGAGTGGGGGCTGATTCACCCCTCCACCTT.

On this clonotype itself: A much bigger clone sits one base away, suggesting this may be a read error. The rearrangement uses TRBV29-1 and TRBJ1-3; D remains ambiguous. The CDR3 is 14 amino acids. CDR1 is SQVTM, CDR2 ANQGSEA, per germline. V lost 4 bases to trimming and J lost 1 base, with 11 bases between them. The DNA of the CDR3 is TGCAGCGTTGTAGAGACTACTTCTGGAAACACCATATATTTT. It specifies CSVVETTSGNTIYF.

A few counts support this clonotype. The CDR3 loop reads CSVLRGANTGELFF. The CDR3 DNA reads TGCAGCGTTCTGCGGGGGGCGAACACCGGGGAGCTGTTTTTT. This chain links TRBV29-1 with TRBJ2-2; 8 bases map to TRBD2. The CDR3 extends over 14 amino acids. Germline-derived CDR1 and CDR2 are SQVTM and ANQGSEA. J gave up 0 bases and V 5 bases, and 2 bases lay outside the gene matches.

The chain recombines TRBV11-2 with TRBJ1-6; no definite D call. The CDR3 covers 11 residues. The V and J ends lost 6 bases and 7 bases respectively, with 4 bases between them. Looked up from germline, CDR1 is SGHAT and CDR2 is FQNNGV. For the CDR3, the DNA is TGTGCCAGCAGTCGGAATTCACCCCTCCACTTT. Translating gives CASSRNSPLHF.

This clonotype was picked up a small number of times. The gene calls are TRBV5-1 and TRBJ1-1; unclear D gene. Trimming left V 4 bases short and J 11 bases short, with 12 bases between. The CDR3 has 11 residues. The germline CDR1 and CDR2 sequences are SGHRS and YFSETQ. The CDR3 is CASSPPPGAFF. The CDR3 region has the DNA TGCGCCAGCAGCCCCCCTCCGGGGGCTTTCTTT. Using reference TRBV5-1 and TRBJ1-1 for the parts outside the CDR3, the full variable domain is KAGVTQTPRYLIKTRGQQVTLSCSPISGHRSVSWYQQTPGQGLQFLFEYFSETQRNKGNFPGRFSGRQFSNSRSEMNVSTLELGDSALYLCASSPPPGAFFGQGTRLTVV.

The genes are TRBV6-5 and TRBJ1-3; D is perhaps TRBD1 (5 bases). This CDR3 contains 15 residues. V dropped 8 bases and J dropped 0 bases, with 14 bases sitting between them. Germline CDR1 reads MNHEY; CDR2 reads SVGAGI. The CDR3 DNA is TGTGCCAGCCGGGGGAGAGGCAGCTCTGGAAACACCATATATTTT. Amino acids: CASRGRGSSGNTIYF.

This clonotype was counted only a few times. The V and J genes are TRBV10-3 and TRBJ2-7; TRBD2 aligns across 10 bases. V trimming: 7 bases; J trimming: 8 bases; junction bases outside the gene matches: 2. The germline CDR1 and CDR2 sequences are ENHRY and SYGVKD. The CDR3 extends over 11 amino acids. The CDR3 nucleotides are TGTGCCATCACTAGCGGGAGCAAGCAGTACTTC. Its protein is CAITSGSKQYF.

This clonotype was seen at least ten times. The V and J genes are TRBV15 and TRBJ2-5; D possibly corresponds to TRBD2 (6 bases). This CDR3 spans 17 amino acids. CDR1 is LNHNV and CDR2 is YYDKDF in the germline V gene (reference sequence). V dropped 1 base and J dropped 3 bases, with 18 bases sitting between them. The CDR3 nucleotides are TGTGCCACCAGCAGAGTTGGAGAGGAGGGTGAAAAAGAGACCCAGTACTTC. This translates into CATSRVGEEGEKETQYF.

This CDR3 reads CAISAVGQGQGYGYTF. The CDR3 nucleotides read TGTGCCATCAGTGCGGTTGGGCAGGGGCAAGGCTATGGCTACACCTTC. The chain recombines TRBV10-3 with TRBJ1-2, with a tentative D call TRBD1 (6 bases). Germline V CDR1 and CDR2: ENHRY, SYGVKD. V was clipped by 4 bases and J by 4 bases, with 19 bases between them. This CDR3 has 16 amino acids.

V and J are TRBV12-3 or TRBV12-4 and TRBJ1-1; no firm D call. The CDR3 is 12 residues long. V lost 2 bases, J lost 7 bases, and 8 bases lay in between. CDR3 sequence (DNA): TGTGCCAGCAGTTTAACAAGGGTTGAAGCTTTCTTT. Translating it yields CASSLTRVEAFF.

V is TRBV10-3 and J is TRBJ1-1; D is perhaps TRBD1 (5 bases). This CDR3 contains 12 residues. Trimming left V 10 bases short and J 6 bases short, with 15 bases between. In germline, CDR1 is ENHRY, CDR2 SYGVKD. The CDR3 DNA reads as TGTGCCACCGTGACAGATACCGCTGAAGCTTTCTTT. Residues: CATVTDTAEAFF.

The rearrangement uses TRBV29-1 and TRBJ1-2; D gene unclear. Germline V CDR1 and CDR2: SQVTM, ANQGSEA. This CDR3 is 13 amino acids long. Trimming left V 4 bases short and J 2 bases short, with 11 bases between. In DNA, the CDR3 is TGCAGCGTTGCCCCCCCGGGGAACTATGGCTACACCTTC. It encodes CSVAPPGNYGYTF.

At least ten counts were recorded for this clonotype. This chain connects TRBV2 to TRBJ2-1; TRBD1 agrees at 7 bases. The trim removed 7 bases at V and 3 bases at J, leaving 6 bases unmatched. The CDR3 has 14 amino acids. Germline CDR1 and CDR2: SNHLY and FYNNEI. The chain's CDR3 is CASKTGTDYNEQFF. For the CDR3, the DNA is TGTGCCAGCAAGACCGGGACAGACTACAATGAGCAGTTCTTC.

This clonotype was observed a handful of times. V and J are TRBV7-9 and TRBJ1-1; 7 bases fit TRBD1. Germline V gives CDR1 SEHNR, CDR2 FQNEAQ (reference sequence). V lost 5 bases, J lost 1 base, and 7 bases stayed unmatched. The CDR3 is made up of 15 amino acids. CDR3 region: CASSPAQGPNTEAFF. The CDR3 DNA is TGTGCCAGCAGCCCTGCACAGGGGCCGAACACTGAAGCTTTCTTT.

The chain has TRBV7-2 and TRBJ1-6; unclear D gene. Germline-derived CDR1 and CDR2 are SGHTA and FQGNSA. With 3 bases removed from V and 7 bases from J, the gap between germline ends came to 7 bases. The CDR3 has 13 amino acids. Here the CDR3 reads CASSFDLNSPLHF. The CDR3 region has the DNA TGTGCCAGCAGCTTTGACTTAAATTCACCCCTCCACTTT.

This clonotype was counted a few times. This sequence joins TRBV7-9 and TRBJ2-1; unclear D gene. V was cut by 8 bases and J by 5 bases, with 10 bases left in between. The germline V gene encodes CDR1 SEHNR and CDR2 FQNEAQ (reference sequence). This CDR3 region has 12 residues. The CDR3 is CASGNKHNEQFF. CDR3 in DNA: TGTGCCAGCGGAAACAAGCACAATGAGCAGTTCTTC.

A remark on this clonotype: An end of the junction does not agree with germline; a read error may underlie this. The chain is built from TRBV6-5 and TRBJ2-2, with TRBD2 as a possible D gene (5 bases). Germline V CDR1 and CDR2: MNHEY, SVGAGI. The CDR3 runs to 15 residues. The CDR3 sequence: CAGSSTPGISGELFF. CDR3 nucleotides: TGTGCCGGCAGTTCCACTCCCGGGATTTCCGGGGAGTTGTTTTTT.

About this clonotype itself: Just one base apart from a much larger clone, this may be a read error. The chain couples TRBV29-1 to TRBJ1-1, with TRBD1 as a possible D gene (5 bases). The CDR3 runs to 11 residues. The germline V and J ends were trimmed by 4 bases and 8 bases, with 11 bases remaining between them. Germline-derived CDR1 and CDR2 are SQVTM and ANQGSEA. CDR3 sequence reads: CSVAGGSEAFF. CDR3 nucleotide sequence: TGCAGCGTTGCTGGGGGGAGCGAAGCTTTCTTT.

The chain employs TRBV29-1 and TRBJ2-1, with D perhaps TRBD1 (5 bases). Deletions cut 0 bases from V and 2 bases from J, with 11 bases between. The CDR3 runs to 15 residues. In germline, CDR1 is SQVTM, CDR2 ANQGSEA. CDR3 region: CSVEDQGITYNEQFF. CDR3 DNA sequence: TGCAGCGTTGAAGATCAGGGTATTACCTACAATGAGCAGTTCTTC.

This clonotype was seen a handful of times. The V gene is TRBV5-1, the J gene TRBJ1-3; D may be TRBD1 (5 bases). The CDR3 consists of 16 residues. Germline-derived CDR1 and CDR2 are SGHRS and YFSETQ. Trimming took 3 bases from V and 0 from J, leaving 13 bases between them. The CDR3: CASSSDSPSSGNTIYF. The CDR3 region has the DNA TGCGCCAGCAGCTCTGACAGTCCCAGCTCTGGAAACACCATATATTTT.

The sample holds a few counts of this clonotype. This chain joins TRBV7-2 and TRBJ1-5, with unresolved D. Germline V lookup: CDR1 SGHTA, CDR2 FQGNSA. Trimming stripped 3 bases from V and 3 bases from J, with 3 bases between. This CDR3 has 12 residues. The CDR3 spells CASSLDNQPQHF. CDR3 in DNA: TGTGCCAGCAGCTTGGACAATCAGCCCCAGCATTTT.

This clonotype has a handful of counts. This chain uses TRBV6-5 with TRBJ2-2; D possibly corresponds to TRBD1 (6 bases). From germline, CDR1 is MNHEY and CDR2 SVGAGI. V gave up 5 bases and J gave up 4 bases, with 26 bases separating them. This CDR3 has 19 amino acids. The CDR3 sequence: CASSRGTLDRPPGTGELFF. The CDR3 coding sequence is TGTGCCAGCAGTCGTGGGACCTTAGACAGGCCCCCGGGCACCGGGGAGCTGTTTTTT.

Only a few counts were recorded for this clonotype. This sequence joins TRBV12-3 or TRBV12-4 and TRBJ1-1, with D perhaps TRBD1 (5 bases). The CDR3 sequence is 12 residues long. With 0 bases removed from V and 10 bases from J, the gap between germline ends came to 9 bases. The CDR3 DNA reads as TGTGCCAGCAGTTTAGCCGGGAGGGGAGCTTTCTTT. Translation: CASSLAGRGAFF.

This clonotype has only one observation. The gene calls are TRBV28 and TRBJ2-3; D is uncertain. V shed 7 bases and J shed 4 bases, with 9 bases lying between them. Looked up from germline, CDR1 is MDHEN and CDR2 is SYDVKM. The CDR3 runs to 12 residues. DNA for the CDR3: TGTGCCAGCATTTTTGGAGCAGATACGCAGTATTTT. This encodes CASIFGADTQYF.

The J gene is TRBJ1-5, the V gene TRBV6-4; D is uncertain. Trimming removed 6 bases at V and 1 base at J, with 13 bases between. This CDR3 contains 15 residues. Germline assignment: CDR1 MRHNA and CDR2 SNTAGT. Here the CDR3 reads CASRQSPYSNQPQHF. The CDR3 DNA reads as TGTGCCAGCAGACAGAGTCCGTACAGCAATCAGCCCCAGCATTTT.

Comments on this clonotype: Germline and junction disagree at one end, which may indicate a read error. This chain connects TRBV5-1 to TRBJ1-1; D unclear. Germline V gene data show CDR1 as SGHRS and CDR2 as YFSETQ. CDR3 length: 13 amino acids. CDR3 coding DNA: TGCGTCAGCAAAAGGACCATGAACACTGAAGCTTTCTTT. It codes for CVSKRTMNTEAFF.